A single sample is the source of the 2 T cell receptor beta chains below, sequenced in a study of blood T cell repertoires in COVID-19. The table came from immunoSEQ multiplex PCR; TCRdb's copy has only in-frame clones and leaves some out. This sample has 100,000 or so clones, with approximately 82% found just once. Sequencing was done on a sample of peripheral blood. All receptors derive from a man between 70 and 80 years old with active or convalescent COVID-19.

The V call is TRBV7-3, the J call TRBJ2-1; D not certain. CDR1 and CDR2 from the germline V gene are SGHTA and FQGTGA. V shed 2 bases and J shed 9 bases, with 8 bases lying between them. There are 12 residues in the CDR3. The CDR3 region is CASSLRGGEQFF. Here the CDR3 DNA reads TGTGCCAGCAGCTTACGCGGTGGTGAGCAGTTCTTC.

V gene TRBV15 combines with J gene TRBJ1-3; 7 nucleotides align to TRBD1. The CDR3 runs 17 residues. Trimming removed 1 base from V and 0 bases from J; junction bases left unmatched: 6. Germline assignment: CDR1 LNHNV and CDR2 YYDKDF (reference sequence). The chain's CDR3 is CATSRVAGGTSGNTIYF. The CDR3 region has the DNA TGTGCCACCAGCAGAGTGGCAGGGGGGACCTCTGGAAACACCATATATTTT.